The rows below give T cell receptor beta chains drawn from one sample of a study of blood T cell repertoires in COVID-19. Measured with immunoSEQ multiplex PCR; TCRdb has only the in-frame clones, and not every one. The repertoire holds 130,000 to 150,000 clones, with 87% as singletons. The material sequenced was peripheral blood. These receptors all stem from a middle-aged woman with acute or convalescent COVID-19. CDR3s include the opening cysteine and the closing phenylalanine or tryptophan. A D gene is named only where the DNA matches it firmly. Clone sizes are given selectively: once, few, many, or a class where the clone is expanded.

j_call | v_call | clone_size | d_call | cdr3_aa | cdr3_nt
TRBJ1-5 | TRBV18 | . | . | CASSIQGLGQPQHF | TGTGCCAGCTCGATACAGGGCCTAGGACAGCCCCAGCATTTT
TRBJ2-7 | TRBV6-5 | . | . | CASSYVGSPYEQYF | TGTGCCAGCAGTTACGTCGGGTCCCCCTACGAGCAGTACTTC
TRBJ1-1 | TRBV24-1 | . | . | CATSTTGPEVTEAFF | TGTGCCACCAGTACGACAGGACCGGAGGTCACTGAAGCTTTCTTT
TRBJ2-1 | TRBV19 | . | TRBD2 | CASSVLAGSSYNEQFF | TGTGCCAGTAGTGTACTAGCGGGGAGCTCCTACAATGAGCAGTTCTTC
TRBJ2-4 | TRBV21-1 | . | . | CASTLEGLAKNIQYF | TGTGCCAGCACCCTGGAGGGGCTAGCCAAAAACATTCAGTACTTC
TRBJ1-5 | TRBV10-3 | . | . | CAISAARDTHQPQHF | TGTGCCATCAGTGCCGCACGGGACACTCATCAGCCCCAGCATTTT
TRBJ1-1 | TRBV3-1/TRBV3-2 | . | . | CASSQEERGPIEAFF | TGTGCCAGCAGCCAAGAGGAAAGAGGGCCCATTGAAGCTTTCTTT
TRBJ1-5 | TRBV6-5 | . | TRBD1 | CASSFGQGNQPQHF | TGTGCCAGCAGCTTCGGACAGGGGAATCAGCCCCAGCATTTT
TRBJ1-2 | TRBV21-1 | . | . | CASIGGQENYGYTF | TGTGCCAGCATCGGCGGACAGGAAAACTATGGCTACACCTTC
TRBJ2-7 | TRBV4-3 | once | . | CASSQDIGGSYEQYF | TGCGCCAGCAGCCAAGATATTGGGGGCAGCTACGAGCAGTACTTC
TRBJ1-4 | TRBV6-5 | . | TRBD1 | CASSWTGVNEKLFF | TGTGCCAGCAGTTGGACAGGGGTTAATGAAAAACTGTTTTTT